Below, 13 T cell receptor beta chains from the same sample are listed, as sequenced in a study of cytomegalovirus exposure and HLA in healthy donors. 13 Jbeta primers and 60 Vbeta primers were used for the PCR. Data came from immunoSEQ multiplex PCR; TCRdb stores just in-frame clones and leaves some out. The table shows some 150,000 clones, with roughly 77% occurring only once. Sequencing was carried out using PBMCs. Source of these receptors: a man aged 35 to 55 in good health and CMV-seronegative.

The chain couples TRBV14 to TRBJ2-1; possible D gene TRBD1, 5 bases. The germline V gene has CDR1 SGHDN and CDR2 FVKESK. The V end lost 0 bases, the J end lost 4 bases, and 13 bases lay between the germline ends. This CDR3 comprises 16 residues. In DNA, the CDR3 is TGTGCCAGCAGCCAAGATTCAGGGCAGAATTACAATGAGCAGTTCTTC. Translation gives CASSQDSGQNYNEQFF.

The V gene is TRBV28, the J gene TRBJ1-2; tentatively, D is TRBD1 (5 bases). The CDR3 is 13 amino acids. The germline V and J ends were trimmed by 5 bases and 8 bases, with 15 bases remaining between them. CDR1 and CDR2 (germline): MDHEN, SYDVKM. The DNA for the CDR3 is TGTGCCAGCAGTGCCCAGGGTCTTCGGGGCTACACCTTC. This translates into CASSAQGLRGYTF.

The genes are TRBV7-2 and TRBJ1-1; 9 nucleotides align to TRBD1. CDR1 SGHTA and CDR2 FQGNSA come from the germline V gene. This CDR3 comprises 16 residues. Trimming removed 2 bases from V and 0 bases from J; junction bases left unmatched: 4. CDR3 sequence reads: CASSLQGTGLNTEAFF. In DNA, the CDR3 is TGTGCCAGCAGCTTACAGGGGACAGGGTTGAACACTGAAGCTTTCTTT.

This clone showed up just once. This chain connects TRBV7-2 to TRBJ2-3, with D unresolved. Trimming left V 1 base short and J 5 bases short, with 10 bases between. CDR1 SGHTA and CDR2 FQGNSA come from the germline V gene. This CDR3 is built from 14 residues. CDR3 residues: CASSLGPTQDTQYF. In nucleotides, the CDR3 is TGTGCCAGCAGCTTAGGGCCGACTCAAGATACGCAGTATTTT. The full variable domain, its missing parts supplied by reference TRBV7-2 and TRBJ2-3, is GAGVSQSPSNKVTEKGKDVELRCDPISGHTALYWYRQSLGQGLEFLIYFQGNSAPDKSGLPSDRFSAERTGGSVSTLTIQRTQQEDSAVYLCASSLGPTQDTQYFGPGTRLTVL.

This clone was observed once. The rearrangement links TRBV5-1 to TRBJ1-3; D ambiguous. Germline V gene data show CDR1 as SGHRS and CDR2 as YFSETQ. This CDR3 comprises 15 residues. Deletions cut 4 bases from V and 0 bases from J, with 11 bases between. The CDR3 region is CASSRGLSSGNTIYF. The CDR3 coding sequence is TGCGCCAGCAGCCGCGGACTCAGCTCTGGAAACACCATATATTTT.

This clone was observed a single time. The CDR3 loop is CASIGQSEAFF. The CDR3 DNA sequence: TGCGCCAGCATTGGACAGAGTGAAGCTTTCTTT. This chain joins TRBV10-2 and TRBJ1-1; D perhaps matches TRBD1 (6 bases). Per the germline V gene, CDR1 is WSHSY and CDR2 is SAAADI. V was cut by 7 bases and J by 7 bases, with 10 bases left in between. This CDR3 is 11 amino acids long.

The V gene is TRBV4-2, the J gene TRBJ1-3, with TRBD1 as a possible D gene (5 bases). The CDR3 length is 15 residues. Per germline, CDR1 LGHNA and CDR2 YNFKEQ. Deletions cut 1 base from V and 4 bases from J, with 11 bases between. The CDR3 spells CASSQVWTRGNTIYF. The DNA for the CDR3 is TGTGCCAGCAGCCAAGTATGGACAAGAGGAAACACCATATATTTT.

The chain recombines TRBV5-6 with TRBJ2-3; TRBD2 aligns across 10 bases. The V segment lost 3 bases and the J segment 6 bases; nucleotides outside the gene matches: 4. Germline loops: CDR1 SGHDT, CDR2 YYEEEE. The CDR3 spans 14 residues. CDR3 nucleotides: TGTGCCAGCAGCTCTAGCGGGGGAGGGGATACGCAGTATTTT. Amino acid sequence: CASSSSGGGDTQYF.

The gene calls are TRBV7-9 and TRBJ1-1; D remains unclear. The CDR3 contains 12 residues. Trimming shortened V by 5 bases and J by 7 bases, and 11 bases separated the two germline ends. From germline, CDR1 is SEHNR and CDR2 FQNEAQ (reference sequence). CDR3 in amino acids: CASSRVEGEAFF. The CDR3 DNA is TGTGCCAGCAGCCGGGTGGAGGGTGAAGCTTTCTTT.

This CDR3 reads CASSSRDFDYGYTF. The CDR3 DNA reads TGCGCCAGCAGCTCCAGGGATTTCGACTATGGCTACACCTTC. The chain has TRBV5-1 and TRBJ1-2; possibly TRBD1 for D (5 bases). CDR1 and CDR2 (germline): SGHRS, YFSETQ. This CDR3 has 14 residues. V was pared by 3 bases and J by 3 bases, with 12 bases between.

The chain uses TRBV6-5 and TRBJ1-1, with TRBD1 as a possible D gene (5 bases). V lost 5 bases and J lost 1, with 11 bases in between. CDR1 MNHEY and CDR2 SVGAGI come from the germline V gene. CDR3 length equals 14 residues. CDR3 region: CASSRQLPNTEAFF. The CDR3 DNA reads as TGTGCCAGCAGTCGACAGCTCCCGAACACTGAAGCTTTCTTT.

The J gene is TRBJ1-1, the V gene TRBV2, with D perhaps TRBD1 (5 bases). The CDR3 runs 15 residues. V was clipped by 3 bases and J by 4 bases, with 15 bases between them. Germline CDR1 and CDR2: SNHLY and FYNNEI. The DNA for the CDR3 is TGTGCCAGCAGTGAGGAGGCAGGGAGGTCCACTGAAGCTTTCTTT. Protein: CASSEEAGRSTEAFF.

This clone came up a few times. The CDR3 coding sequence is TGTGCTAGTGGGCAGGACAGGAGCAATCAGCCCCAGCATTTT. Residues: CASGQDRSNQPQHF. V usage is TRBV12-5 and J usage is TRBJ1-5; 7 nucleotides line up with TRBD1. The CDR3 spans 14 residues. V lost 6 bases, J lost 1 base, and 3 bases stayed unmatched. CDR1 is LGHNT and CDR2 is FRNRAP in the germline V gene.